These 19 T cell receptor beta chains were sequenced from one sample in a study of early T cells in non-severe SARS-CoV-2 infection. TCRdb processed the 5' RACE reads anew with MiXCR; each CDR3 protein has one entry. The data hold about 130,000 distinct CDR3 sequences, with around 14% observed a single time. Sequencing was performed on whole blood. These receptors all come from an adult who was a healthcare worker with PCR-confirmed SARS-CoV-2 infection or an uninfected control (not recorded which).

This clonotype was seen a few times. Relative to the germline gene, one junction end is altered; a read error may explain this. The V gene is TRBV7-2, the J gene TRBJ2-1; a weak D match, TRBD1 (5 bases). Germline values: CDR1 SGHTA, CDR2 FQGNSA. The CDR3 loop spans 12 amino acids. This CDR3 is CASSFYQDTSIF. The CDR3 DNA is TGTGCCAGCAGCTTCTATCAGGACACGTCAATTTTC.

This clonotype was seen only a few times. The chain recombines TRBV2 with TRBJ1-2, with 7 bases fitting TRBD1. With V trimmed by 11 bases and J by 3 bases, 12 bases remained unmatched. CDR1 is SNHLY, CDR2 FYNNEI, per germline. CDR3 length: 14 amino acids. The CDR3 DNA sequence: TGTGCCTCCCTTCTAACAGGGGCCTACTATGGCTACACCTTC. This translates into CASLLTGAYYGYTF.

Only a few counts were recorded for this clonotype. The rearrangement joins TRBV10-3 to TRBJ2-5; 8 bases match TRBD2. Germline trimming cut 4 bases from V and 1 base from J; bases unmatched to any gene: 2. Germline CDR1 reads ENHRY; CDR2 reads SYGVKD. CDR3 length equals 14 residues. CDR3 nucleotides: TGTGCCATCAGTGGGACTAGCAGCCAAGAGACCCAGTACTTC. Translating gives CAISGTSSQETQYF.

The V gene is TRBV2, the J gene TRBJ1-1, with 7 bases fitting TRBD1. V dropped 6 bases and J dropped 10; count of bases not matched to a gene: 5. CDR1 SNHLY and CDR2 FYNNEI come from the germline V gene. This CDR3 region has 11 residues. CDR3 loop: CASSIGGLAFF. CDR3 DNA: TGTGCCAGCAGCATAGGGGGCTTAGCTTTCTTT. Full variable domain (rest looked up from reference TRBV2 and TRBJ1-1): EPEVTQTPSHQVTQMGQEVILRCVPISNHLYFYWYRQILGQKVEFLVSFYNNEISEKSEIFDDQFSVERPDGSNFTLKIRSTKLEDSAMYFCASSIGGLAFFGQGTRLTVV.

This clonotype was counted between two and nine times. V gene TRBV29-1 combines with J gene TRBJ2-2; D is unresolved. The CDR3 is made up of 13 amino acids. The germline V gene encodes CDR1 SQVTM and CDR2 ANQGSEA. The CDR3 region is CSQIYANTGELFF. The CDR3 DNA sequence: TGCAGTCAAATATACGCGAACACCGGGGAGCTGTTTTTT.

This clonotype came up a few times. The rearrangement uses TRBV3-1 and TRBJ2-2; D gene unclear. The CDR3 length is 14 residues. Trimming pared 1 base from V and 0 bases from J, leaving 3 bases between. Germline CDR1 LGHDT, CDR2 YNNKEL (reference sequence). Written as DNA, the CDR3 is TGTGCCAGCAGCCAAGTCGCGAACACCGGGGAGCTGTTTTTT. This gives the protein CASSQVANTGELFF.

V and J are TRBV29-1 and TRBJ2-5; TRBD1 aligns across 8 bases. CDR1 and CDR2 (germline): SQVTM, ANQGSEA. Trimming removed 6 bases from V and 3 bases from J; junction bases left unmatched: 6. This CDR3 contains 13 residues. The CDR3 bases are TGCAGCGTAGGACAGGGTGTAAAAGAGACCCAGTACTTC. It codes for CSVGQGVKETQYF.

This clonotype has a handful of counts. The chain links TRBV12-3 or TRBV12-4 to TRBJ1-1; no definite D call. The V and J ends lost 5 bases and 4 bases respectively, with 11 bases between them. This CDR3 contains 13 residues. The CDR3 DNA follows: TGTGCCAGCAGTCCCCAAGTGGCCACTGAAGCTTTCTTT. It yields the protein CASSPQVATEAFF.

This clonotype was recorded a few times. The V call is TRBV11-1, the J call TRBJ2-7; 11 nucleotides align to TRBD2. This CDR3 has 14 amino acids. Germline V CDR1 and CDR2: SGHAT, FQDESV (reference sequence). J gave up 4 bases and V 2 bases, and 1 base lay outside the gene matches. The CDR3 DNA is TGTGCCAGCAGCTTAACTAGCGGGAGATACGAGCAGTACTTC. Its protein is CASSLTSGRYEQYF.

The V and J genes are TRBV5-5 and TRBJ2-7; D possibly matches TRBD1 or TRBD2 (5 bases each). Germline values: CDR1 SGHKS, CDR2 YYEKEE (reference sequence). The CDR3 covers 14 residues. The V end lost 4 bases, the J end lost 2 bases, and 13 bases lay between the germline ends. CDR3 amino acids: CASSPGTGTYEQYF. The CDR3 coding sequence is TGTGCCAGCAGCCCAGGGACCGGTACCTACGAGCAGTACTTC.

CDR3 bases: TGTGCCAGCTCACCTCCAATAGCGGGGGCTTCGCTTTACTTC. It specifies CASSPPIAGASLYF. The V call is TRBV18, the J call TRBJ2-7, with TRBD2 identical over 9 bases. The CDR3 runs 14 residues. J gave up 13 bases and V 3 bases, and 13 bases lay outside the gene matches. Germline V gene lookup returns CDR1 KGHSH and CDR2 LQKENI.

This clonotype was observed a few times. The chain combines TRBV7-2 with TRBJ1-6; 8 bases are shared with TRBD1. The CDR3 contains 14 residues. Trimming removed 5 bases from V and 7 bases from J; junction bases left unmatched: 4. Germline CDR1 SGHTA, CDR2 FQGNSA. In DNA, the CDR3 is TGTGCCAGCAGCGAGACAGGGGACAATTCACCCCTCCACTTT. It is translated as CASSETGDNSPLHF. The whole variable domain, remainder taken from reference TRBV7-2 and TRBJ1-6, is GAGVSQSPSNKVTEKGKDVELRCDPISGHTALYWYRQSLGQGLEFLIYFQGNSAPDKSGLPSDRFSAERTGGSVSTLTIQRTQQEDSAVYLCASSETGDNSPLHFGNGTRLTVT.

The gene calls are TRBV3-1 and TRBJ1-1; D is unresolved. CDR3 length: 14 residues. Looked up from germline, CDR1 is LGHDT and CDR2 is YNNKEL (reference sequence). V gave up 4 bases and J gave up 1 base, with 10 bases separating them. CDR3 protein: CASSRLVENTEAFF. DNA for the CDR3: TGTGCCAGCAGCCGCCTGGTGGAGAACACTGAAGCTTTCTTT.

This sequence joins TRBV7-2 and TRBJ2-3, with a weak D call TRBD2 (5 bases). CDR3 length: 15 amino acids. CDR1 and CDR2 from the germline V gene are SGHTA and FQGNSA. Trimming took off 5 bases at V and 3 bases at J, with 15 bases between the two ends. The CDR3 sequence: CASSPTSRGTDTQYF. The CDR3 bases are TGTGCCAGCAGCCCCACTAGTCGGGGAACAGATACGCAGTATTTT.

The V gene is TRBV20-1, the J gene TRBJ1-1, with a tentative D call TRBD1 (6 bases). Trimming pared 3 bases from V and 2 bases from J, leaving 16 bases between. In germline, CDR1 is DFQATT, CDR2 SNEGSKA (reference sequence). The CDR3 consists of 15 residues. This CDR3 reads CSARGFGQINTEAFF. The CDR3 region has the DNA TGCAGTGCTAGGGGCTTTGGACAGATCAACACTGAAGCTTTCTTT.

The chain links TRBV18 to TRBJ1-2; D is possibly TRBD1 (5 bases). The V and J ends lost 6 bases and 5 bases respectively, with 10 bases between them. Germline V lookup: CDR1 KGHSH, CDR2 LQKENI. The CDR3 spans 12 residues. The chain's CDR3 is CASSPGRYGYTF. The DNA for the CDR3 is TGTGCCAGCTCTCCAGGGCGGTATGGCTACACCTTC.

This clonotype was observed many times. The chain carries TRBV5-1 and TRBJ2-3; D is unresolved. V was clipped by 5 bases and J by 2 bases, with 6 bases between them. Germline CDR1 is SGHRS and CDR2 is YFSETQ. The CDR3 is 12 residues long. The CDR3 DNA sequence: TGCGCCAGCAGTTACCCCACAGATACGCAGTATTTT. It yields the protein CASSYPTDTQYF.

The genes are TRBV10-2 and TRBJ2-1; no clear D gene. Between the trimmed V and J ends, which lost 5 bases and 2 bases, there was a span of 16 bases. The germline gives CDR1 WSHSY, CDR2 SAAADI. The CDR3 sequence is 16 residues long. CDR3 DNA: TGCGCCAGCAGTTCCCGAGGTCCGGTTGCCTACAATGAGCAGTTCTTC. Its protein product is CASSSRGPVAYNEQFF.

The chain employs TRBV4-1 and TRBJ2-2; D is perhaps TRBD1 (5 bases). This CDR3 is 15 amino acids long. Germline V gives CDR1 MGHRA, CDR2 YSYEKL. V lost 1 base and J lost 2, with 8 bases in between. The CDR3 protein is CASSQGDRNTGELFF. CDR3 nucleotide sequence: TGCGCCAGCAGCCAAGGAGACAGAAACACCGGGGAGCTGTTTTTT.